The rows below give T cell receptor beta chains drawn from one sample of a study of cytomegalovirus exposure and HLA in healthy donors. The assay was immunoSEQ multiplex PCR, and TCRdb's table has in-frame clones only and misses some. Of around 120,000 clones in the sample, 60% to 80% are singletons; the top ten hold around 4.9%. Sequencing was done on a sample of PBMCs. The receptor source for this set is a man over 45 in good health and CMV-seropositive. Each CDR3 is given with its conserved first and last residue. The order of the fields is V gene, D gene, clone size, J gene, CDR3 DNA, CDR3 protein. The D gene is left open where the match is weak. The size field is filled for only some rows; it gives once, few, many or a size class.

V gene: TRBV19; D gene: NA; clone size: NA; J gene: TRBJ1-1; CDR3 DNA: TGTGCCAGTAGTAAAGGGAGACAACGAGTATTGAACACTGAAGCTTTCTTT; CDR3 protein: CASSKGRQRVLNTEAFF
V gene: TRBV13; D gene: TRBD1; clone size: once; J gene: TRBJ1-4; CDR3 DNA: TGTGCCAGCAGTATAAGACAGGGTCAAAATGAAAAACTGTTTTTT; CDR3 protein: CASSIRQGQNEKLFF
V gene: TRBV11-2; D gene: TRBD1; clone size: NA; J gene: TRBJ1-1; CDR3 DNA: TGTGCCAGCAGCTCAAGGACAGGGGGCACAGCTTTCTTT; CDR3 protein: CASSSRTGGTAFF
V gene: TRBV5-4; D gene: TRBD2; clone size: NA; J gene: TRBJ2-1; CDR3 DNA: TGTGCCAGCAGCTTCGGGGGGGTAAGCACCACCAATGAGCAGTTCTTC; CDR3 protein: CASSFGGVSTTNEQFF
V gene: TRBV2; D gene: TRBD1; clone size: NA; J gene: TRBJ1-1; CDR3 DNA: TGTGCCCGGGGGGGACAGAATCATAGAGTGAACACTGAAGCTTTCTTT; CDR3 protein: CARGGQNHRVNTEAFF
V gene: TRBV27; D gene: NA; clone size: NA; J gene: TRBJ1-5; CDR3 DNA: TGTGCCAGCAGTTTGTTCGACAGGTATAATCTCAGACAGCCCCAGCATTTT; CDR3 protein: CASSLFDRYNLRQPQHF
V gene: TRBV6-5; D gene: TRBD1; clone size: NA; J gene: TRBJ1-6; CDR3 DNA: TGTGCCAGCAGTTATTGGGGACAGAATTCACCCCTCCACTTT; CDR3 protein: CASSYWGQNSPLHF
V gene: TRBV12-5; D gene: TRBD1; clone size: NA; J gene: TRBJ2-5; CDR3 DNA: TGTGCTAGTGGGCAACCGGGACAGGGGGCTCTGGGGGAGACCCAGTACTTC; CDR3 protein: CASGQPGQGALGETQYF
V gene: TRBV28; D gene: TRBD2; clone size: once; J gene: TRBJ2-3; CDR3 DNA: TGTGCCAGCAGTCCCCTTGGACTAGCGGGGGAAACAGATACGCAGTATTTT; CDR3 protein: CASSPLGLAGETDTQYF
V gene: TRBV28; D gene: NA; clone size: NA; J gene: TRBJ1-5; CDR3 DNA: TGTGCCAGCAGTCCGCAGTCAGGTTATGCCCAGCATTTT; CDR3 protein: CASSPQSGYAQHF
V gene: TRBV30; D gene: NA; clone size: few; J gene: TRBJ2-5; CDR3 DNA: TGTGCCTGGAGTTTTAGCGAGACCCAGTACTTC; CDR3 protein: CAWSFSETQYF
V gene: TRBV7-2; D gene: TRBD2; clone size: few; J gene: TRBJ2-2; CDR3 DNA: TGTGCCAGCAGCTTAGCGGGACTAGCGGGAGCTGGGGAGCTGTTTTTT; CDR3 protein: CASSLAGLAGAGELFF
V gene: TRBV5-1; D gene: TRBD1; clone size: NA; J gene: TRBJ1-3; CDR3 DNA: TGCGCCAGCAGCTCCGGGACAGTGTACGGAAACACCATATATTTT; CDR3 protein: CASSSGTVYGNTIYF
V gene: TRBV2; D gene: NA; clone size: NA; J gene: TRBJ1-1; CDR3 DNA: TGTGCCAGCAGAGCAGGGTGGAACACTGAAGCTTTCTTT; CDR3 protein: CASRAGWNTEAFF
V gene: TRBV2; D gene: TRBD1; clone size: NA; J gene: TRBJ1-6; CDR3 DNA: TGTGTCAGCAGTGCCAATAGGGGGCGAATTAATTCACCCCTCCACTTT; CDR3 protein: CVSSANRGRINSPLHF
V gene: TRBV29-1; D gene: NA; clone size: few; J gene: TRBJ1-2; CDR3 DNA: TGCAGCGTTGTAGCAGGGAAATTCTATGGCTACACCTTC; CDR3 protein: CSVVAGKFYGYTF
V gene: TRBV18; D gene: TRBD2; clone size: NA; J gene: TRBJ2-3; CDR3 DNA: TGTGCCAGCTCACCTACTAGCGGGAGCGGTATGGGCCCAGATACGCAGTATTTT; CDR3 protein: CASSPTSGSGMGPDTQYF
V gene: TRBV5-6; D gene: NA; clone size: NA; J gene: TRBJ2-7; CDR3 DNA: TGTGCCAGCAGCTTGTTAACTCTGAGCTACGAGCAGTACTTC; CDR3 protein: CASSLLTLSYEQYF
V gene: TRBV7-9; D gene: NA; clone size: NA; J gene: TRBJ1-3; CDR3 DNA: TGTGCCAGCAGCTTAATCCCTAACAGGGATGGAAACACCATATATTTT; CDR3 protein: CASSLIPNRDGNTIYF
V gene: TRBV5-1; D gene: NA; clone size: NA; J gene: TRBJ1-1; CDR3 DNA: TGCGCCAGCAGCTCCTCGGGACAAATGAACACTGAAGCTTTCTTT; CDR3 protein: CASSSSGQMNTEAFF
V gene: TRBV9; D gene: NA; clone size: NA; J gene: TRBJ2-7; CDR3 DNA: TGTGCCAGCAGCGCCTCCACAGGGTCCGAGCAGTACTTC; CDR3 protein: CASSASTGSEQYF
V gene: TRBV6-1; D gene: TRBD1; clone size: NA; J gene: TRBJ1-2; CDR3 DNA: TGTGCCAGCAGAGAAGCCGGACAGGGACCGGATGGCTACACCTTC; CDR3 protein: CASREAGQGPDGYTF
V gene: TRBV19; D gene: NA; clone size: NA; J gene: TRBJ1-4; CDR3 DNA: TGTGCCAGTAGTATAGGACAGAAGAAGTCGGAAAAACTGTTTTTT; CDR3 protein: CASSIGQKKSEKLFF
V gene: TRBV7-8; D gene: NA; clone size: once; J gene: TRBJ2-1; CDR3 DNA: TGTGCCAGCGGGCCCTACAATGAGCAGTTCTTC; CDR3 protein: CASGPYNEQFF
V gene: TRBV7-9; D gene: TRBD1; clone size: few; J gene: TRBJ1-2; CDR3 DNA: TGTGCCAGCAGCCTTAACAGGGGAGGCTACACCTTC; CDR3 protein: CASSLNRGGYTF
V gene: TRBV25-1; D gene: NA; clone size: few; J gene: TRBJ2-3; CDR3 DNA: TGTGCCAGCAGTGAATTTACTCGTAATCGAGATACGCAGTATTTT; CDR3 protein: CASSEFTRNRDTQYF
V gene: TRBV7-2; D gene: TRBD2; clone size: NA; J gene: TRBJ2-3; CDR3 DNA: TGTGCCAGCAGCCTTAGACTAGCGGGAGCCTCAGATACGCAGTATTTT; CDR3 protein: CASSLRLAGASDTQYF
V gene: TRBV5-1; D gene: NA; clone size: NA; J gene: TRBJ2-5; CDR3 DNA: TGCGCCAGCAGCTTGTCTGGACTGCTGCAAGAGACCCAGTACTTC; CDR3 protein: CASSLSGLLQETQYF
V gene: TRBV5-1; D gene: NA; clone size: NA; J gene: TRBJ1-3; CDR3 DNA: TGCGCCAGCAGCCCTGACGGAAGAGCTGGAGCCATATATTTT; CDR3 protein: CASSPDGRAGAIYF
V gene: TRBV2; D gene: TRBD1; clone size: NA; J gene: TRBJ1-2; CDR3 DNA: TGTGCCAGCAGCGCAGGACAGGGGAGATACGGCTACACCTTC; CDR3 protein: CASSAGQGRYGYTF
V gene: TRBV7-9; D gene: TRBD2; clone size: NA; J gene: TRBJ2-1; CDR3 DNA: TGTGCCAGCAGCTTAACTAGCGGAAAAAGGGCCGATGAGCAGTTCTTC; CDR3 protein: CASSLTSGKRADEQFF
V gene: TRBV15; D gene: NA; clone size: NA; J gene: TRBJ2-7; CDR3 DNA: TGTGCCACCAGCAGAGATCAGGCAGCCCCCTACGAGCAGTACTTC; CDR3 protein: CATSRDQAAPYEQYF
V gene: TRBV6-6; D gene: TRBD1; clone size: few; J gene: TRBJ1-5; CDR3 DNA: TGTGCCAGCAGTTACAAGGGGGCGCGGGGAAATCAGCCCCAGCATTTT; CDR3 protein: CASSYKGARGNQPQHF
V gene: TRBV30; D gene: TRBD2; clone size: few; J gene: TRBJ2-7; CDR3 DNA: TGTGCCTGGAAGGGCGGGGGCTACGAGCAGTACTTC; CDR3 protein: CAWKGGGYEQYF
V gene: TRBV5-1; D gene: TRBD2; clone size: NA; J gene: TRBJ2-3; CDR3 DNA: TGCGCCAGCAGCTTGGGGGGAACCAGCGGGGGGGCCACAGATACGCAGTATTTT; CDR3 protein: CASSLGGTSGGATDTQYF
V gene: TRBV6-5; D gene: NA; clone size: NA; J gene: TRBJ2-7; CDR3 DNA: TGTGCCAGCAGGACTGGGGCCTCCTCCTACGAGCAGTACTTC; CDR3 protein: CASRTGASSYEQYF
V gene: TRBV6-5; D gene: NA; clone size: once; J gene: TRBJ2-7; CDR3 DNA: TGTGCCAGCACTCGAGGTTACGAGCAGTACTTC; CDR3 protein: CASTRGYEQYF
V gene: TRBV2; D gene: NA; clone size: few; J gene: TRBJ2-5; CDR3 DNA: TGTGCCAGGCGAGGCGGGGAAAAGGAGACCCAGTACTTC; CDR3 protein: CARRGGEKETQYF
V gene: TRBV6-5; D gene: TRBD1; clone size: NA; J gene: TRBJ1-1; CDR3 DNA: TGTGCCAGCCGACGAGGTGTGACAGGGAAGGCTGAAGCTTTCTTT; CDR3 protein: CASRRGVTGKAEAFF
V gene: TRBV2; D gene: NA; clone size: NA; J gene: TRBJ1-5; CDR3 DNA: TGTGCCAGCAGGGGGACATCCTATAGCAATCAGCCCCAGCATTTT; CDR3 protein: CASRGTSYSNQPQHF
V gene: TRBV1; D gene: NA; clone size: once; J gene: TRBJ1-1; CDR3 DNA: TGCACCAGCAGCCAAGAAAGGAGCACTGAAGCTTTCTTT; CDR3 protein: CTSSQERSTEAFF
V gene: TRBV5-1; D gene: TRBD1; clone size: NA; J gene: TRBJ2-1; CDR3 DNA: TGCGCCAGCAGGGGGACAGGGGCCAATGAGCAGTTCTTC; CDR3 protein: CASRGTGANEQFF
V gene: TRBV30; D gene: NA; clone size: NA; J gene: TRBJ1-4; CDR3 DNA: TGTGCCTGGAGTGTCAATCTAGGGGCGGAAAAACTGTTTTTT; CDR3 protein: CAWSVNLGAEKLFF
V gene: TRBV7-2; D gene: NA; clone size: NA; J gene: TRBJ2-2; CDR3 DNA: TGTGCCAGCAGCCTCCAGTCGCAAACCGGGGAGCTGTTTTTT; CDR3 protein: CASSLQSQTGELFF
V gene: TRBV7-6; D gene: TRBD1; clone size: few; J gene: TRBJ2-6; CDR3 DNA: TGTGCCAGCAGCAAAAGACAGGGTGTCGGGGCCAACGTCCTGACTTTC; CDR3 protein: CASSKRQGVGANVLTF
V gene: TRBV2; D gene: NA; clone size: NA; J gene: TRBJ2-5; CDR3 DNA: TGTGCCAGCACCCTCGAGGGCCAAGAGACCCAGTACTTC; CDR3 protein: CASTLEGQETQYF
V gene: TRBV5-6; D gene: NA; clone size: NA; J gene: TRBJ2-2; CDR3 DNA: TGTGCCAGCAGCTTGTCTGAGCGCGGGGAGCTGTTTTTT; CDR3 protein: CASSLSERGELFF
V gene: TRBV5-1; D gene: TRBD1; clone size: NA; J gene: TRBJ1-2; CDR3 DNA: TGCGCCAGCAGCTTTAACAGGGGAAGTAACTATGGCTACACCTTC; CDR3 protein: CASSFNRGSNYGYTF
V gene: TRBV5-1; D gene: NA; clone size: NA; J gene: TRBJ2-3; CDR3 DNA: TGCGCCAGCAGCCTGGGGCAGCGGGTGACAGATACGCAGTATTTT; CDR3 protein: CASSLGQRVTDTQYF
V gene: TRBV7-2; D gene: NA; clone size: NA; J gene: TRBJ2-5; CDR3 DNA: TGTGCCAGCAGCTTAGGGACAGACTACCAAGAGACCCAGTACTTC; CDR3 protein: CASSLGTDYQETQYF
V gene: TRBV28; D gene: TRBD1; clone size: NA; J gene: TRBJ1-2; CDR3 DNA: TGTGCCAGCAGTACGACGACAGGGGATGGCTACACCTTC; CDR3 protein: CASSTTTGDGYTF
V gene: TRBV9; D gene: NA; clone size: once; J gene: TRBJ1-5; CDR3 DNA: TGTGCCAGCAGCAAGGGGGGGCTCGGGCAGCCCCAGCATTTT; CDR3 protein: CASSKGGLGQPQHF
V gene: TRBV7-9; D gene: TRBD1; clone size: NA; J gene: TRBJ2-7; CDR3 DNA: TGTGCCAGCAGCTCGTCCGGGACAGGGGGTTCCTACGAGCAGTACTTC; CDR3 protein: CASSSSGTGGSYEQYF
V gene: TRBV5-4; D gene: TRBD1; clone size: NA; J gene: TRBJ2-2; CDR3 DNA: TGTGCCAGCAGCTCCTACAGGGGCCACGACACCGGGGAGCTGTTTTTT; CDR3 protein: CASSSYRGHDTGELFF
V gene: TRBV9; D gene: NA; clone size: NA; J gene: TRBJ2-5; CDR3 DNA: TGTGCCAGCAGCGTAGGTGGGGACTTTACGGAGACCCAGTACTTC; CDR3 protein: CASSVGGDFTETQYF
V gene: TRBV27; D gene: NA; clone size: once; J gene: TRBJ1-5; CDR3 DNA: TGTGCCAGCAGAAGGGGAACAGGCAATCAGCCCCAGCATTTT; CDR3 protein: CASRRGTGNQPQHF
V gene: TRBV7-6; D gene: NA; clone size: NA; J gene: TRBJ1-1; CDR3 DNA: TGTGCCAGCAGCCCTCGGAGGGGTGGGGCTTTCTTT; CDR3 protein: CASSPRRGGAFF
V gene: TRBV6-6; D gene: TRBD1; clone size: NA; J gene: TRBJ1-4; CDR3 DNA: TGTGCCAGCACCGACAGGGTCGGAACTAATGAAAAACTGTTTTTT; CDR3 protein: CASTDRVGTNEKLFF
V gene: TRBV7-2; D gene: NA; clone size: NA; J gene: TRBJ1-5; CDR3 DNA: TGTGCCAGCAGCTTAGACAGTCTTAGCAATCAGCCCCAGCATTTT; CDR3 protein: CASSLDSLSNQPQHF
V gene: TRBV29-1; D gene: TRBD1; clone size: few; J gene: TRBJ2-4; CDR3 DNA: TGCAGCGTTGAGACAGGGGTCAAAAACATTCAGTACTTC; CDR3 protein: CSVETGVKNIQYF